The 14 T cell receptor beta chains below all came from one sample that was sequenced in a study of CD8 T cells in Susac syndrome. After extraction with the RNeasy kit, about 0.5 to 1 ug of the RNA was reverse transcribed using random hexamers. TCRdb recomputed calls from the immunoSEQ multiplex PCR reads with MiXCR, one row per CDR3 protein. The sample records roughly 160,000 distinct CDR3 sequences, 90% to 95% being singletons. The sample taken for sequencing was CD4+ T cells from PBMCs. Every receptor here comes from a human donor in good health.

The chain recombines TRBV5-1 with TRBJ1-6, with D possibly being TRBD1 (6 bases). Trimming stripped 1 base from V and 10 bases from J, with 12 bases between. CDR1 is SGHRS, CDR2 YFSETQ, per germline. The CDR3 covers 14 residues. The chain's CDR3 is CASSLKQGSSPLHF. CDR3 coding DNA: TGCGCCAGCAGCTTGAAACAGGGCAGCTCACCCCTCCACTTT. Complete variable domain (other parts from reference TRBV5-1 and TRBJ1-6): KAGVTQTPRYLIKTRGQQVTLSCSPISGHRSVSWYQQTPGQGLQFLFEYFSETQRNKGNFPGRFSGRQFSNSRSEMNVSTLELGDSALYLCASSLKQGSSPLHFGNGTRLTVT.

The gene calls are TRBV20-1 and TRBJ2-3; 7 bases map to TRBD2. The CDR3 is 14 residues long. V shed 5 bases and J 6 bases; nucleotides not matched to a gene: 11. Germline V gives CDR1 DFQATT, CDR2 SNEGSKA (reference sequence). DNA of the CDR3: TGCAGTGCTCAAGGACAAGCGGGGACTGATACGCAGTATTTT. Its translation is CSAQGQAGTDTQYF.

J is TRBJ1-2 and V is TRBV20-1, with unresolved D. Germline CDR1 is DFQATT and CDR2 is SNEGSKA (reference sequence). The V gene lost 0 bases and the J gene lost 6 bases, with 5 bases spanning the gap. The CDR3 consists of 11 residues. Here the CDR3 DNA reads TGCAGTGCTAGAGATTATGATGGCTACACCTTC. Translating it yields CSARDYDGYTF.

This clonotype showed up just once. The chain links TRBV5-1 to TRBJ1-2, with 8 bases fitting TRBD1. In germline, CDR1 is SGHRS, CDR2 YFSETQ. V was pared by 4 bases and J by 4 bases, with 9 bases of the junction left unmatched. CDR3 length: 15 amino acids. The CDR3 loop is CASSEGQGSSYGYTF. CDR3 sequence (DNA): TGCGCCAGCAGCGAAGGACAGGGATCATCCTATGGCTACACCTTC.

The chain employs TRBV7-9 and TRBJ2-1; D is possibly TRBD2 (5 bases). There are 12 residues in the CDR3. CDR1 and CDR2 from the germline V gene are SEHNR and FQNEAQ (reference sequence). Trimming removed 5 bases at V and 10 bases at J, with 12 bases between. CDR3 nucleotide sequence: TGTGCCAGCAGCCGCGTCCGGGGAGAGCAGTTCTTC. This encodes CASSRVRGEQFF.

The gene calls are TRBV9 and TRBJ1-1; D may be TRBD1 (5 bases). V was trimmed by 0 bases and J by 3 bases, leaving 12 bases between them. The CDR3 has 15 amino acids. Germline assignment: CDR1 SGDLS and CDR2 YYNGEE. Written as DNA, the CDR3 is TGTGCCAGCAGCGTAGTTGGGGGGAGTGACACTGAAGCTTTCTTT. This sequence encodes CASSVVGGSDTEAFF.

The chain joins TRBV4-2 to TRBJ2-7; D might be TRBD1 or TRBD2, each matching 6 bases. Germline lookup yields CDR1 LGHNA and CDR2 YNFKEQ. The germline V and J ends were trimmed by 0 bases and 6 bases, with 9 bases remaining between them. This CDR3 region has 13 residues. The CDR3 reads CASSQDGGGEQYF. As DNA, the CDR3 is TGTGCCAGCAGCCAAGATGGAGGGGGCGAGCAGTACTTC.

V is TRBV6-2 or TRBV6-3 and J is TRBJ2-7, with D perhaps TRBD2 (6 bases). There are 15 residues in the CDR3. The germline V gene encodes CDR1 MNHEY and CDR2 SVGEGT. With 6 bases removed from V and 3 bases from J, the gap between germline ends came to 18 bases. The CDR3 sequence: CASSPPPSGYYEQYF. In DNA, the CDR3 is TGTGCCAGCAGCCCACCTCCCAGCGGGTACTACGAGCAGTACTTC.

The rearrangement joins TRBV28 to TRBJ2-7, with TRBD2 identical over 7 bases. CDR1 is MDHEN and CDR2 is SYDVKM in the germline V gene. This CDR3 is 14 amino acids long. Trimming removed 5 bases from V and 3 bases from J; junction bases left unmatched: 7. The CDR3 is CASSTGGSVYEQYF. CDR3 DNA sequence: TGTGCCAGCAGTACCGGGGGGTCCGTCTACGAGCAGTACTTC.

CDR3 region: CASSPPNRPNEYF. CDR3 in DNA: TGTGCCAGCTCACCACCGAACAGGCCTAACGAGTATTTT. This chain links TRBV18 with TRBJ2-3; tentative D call: TRBD1 (5 bases). The V gene lost 0 bases and the J gene lost 13 bases, with 14 bases spanning the gap. Germline V gene data show CDR1 as KGHSH and CDR2 as LQKENI. The CDR3 is 13 residues long. Drawing the rest from reference TRBV18 and TRBJ2-3, the complete variable domain is NAGVMQNPRHLVRRRGQEARLRCSPMKGHSHVYWYRQLPEEGLKFMVYLQKENIIDESGMPKERFSAEFPKEGPSILRIQQVVRGDSAAYFCASSPPNRPNEYFGPGTRLTVL.

This clonotype was observed once. The DNA for the CDR3 is TGTGCCTGGAGTGAGGGGCAGAACACTGAAGCTTTCTTT. Translating it yields CAWSEGQNTEAFF. This chain connects TRBV30 to TRBJ1-1; perhaps TRBD1 as D (5 bases). Germline V gene data show CDR1 as GTSNPN and CDR2 as SVGIG (reference sequence). The CDR3 runs 13 residues. The V and J ends lost 1 base and 1 base respectively, with 7 bases between them.

The chain recombines TRBV29-1 with TRBJ2-3, with 7 bases identical to TRBD2. J was trimmed by 2 bases and V by 3 bases; bases with no gene match: 2. The CDR3 totals 13 residues. The germline V gene has CDR1 SQVTM and CDR2 ANQGSEA. The CDR3 sequence: CSVEGLFTDTQYF. CDR3 sequence (DNA): TGCAGCGTTGAGGGACTATTCACAGATACGCAGTATTTT.

J is TRBJ1-6 and V is TRBV18, with 7 bases fitting TRBD1. J was trimmed by 6 bases and V by 6 bases; bases with no gene match: 5. CDR1 and CDR2 from the germline V gene are KGHSH and LQKENI. This CDR3 has 14 amino acids. The CDR3 nucleotides are TGTGCCAGCTCCGGGACAGTTACTAATTCACCCCTCCACTTT. Residues: CASSGTVTNSPLHF.

V is TRBV20-1 and J is TRBJ2-7, with TRBD2 matching 7 bases. The CDR3 is 13 amino acids. Germline CDR1 DFQATT, CDR2 SNEGSKA (reference sequence). Unmatched junction bases numbered 11, after V lost 6 bases and J lost 6 bases. CDR3 amino acids: CSAGRGSVGEQYF. The DNA for the CDR3 is TGCAGTGCCGGGCGGGGGAGCGTCGGCGAGCAGTACTTC.